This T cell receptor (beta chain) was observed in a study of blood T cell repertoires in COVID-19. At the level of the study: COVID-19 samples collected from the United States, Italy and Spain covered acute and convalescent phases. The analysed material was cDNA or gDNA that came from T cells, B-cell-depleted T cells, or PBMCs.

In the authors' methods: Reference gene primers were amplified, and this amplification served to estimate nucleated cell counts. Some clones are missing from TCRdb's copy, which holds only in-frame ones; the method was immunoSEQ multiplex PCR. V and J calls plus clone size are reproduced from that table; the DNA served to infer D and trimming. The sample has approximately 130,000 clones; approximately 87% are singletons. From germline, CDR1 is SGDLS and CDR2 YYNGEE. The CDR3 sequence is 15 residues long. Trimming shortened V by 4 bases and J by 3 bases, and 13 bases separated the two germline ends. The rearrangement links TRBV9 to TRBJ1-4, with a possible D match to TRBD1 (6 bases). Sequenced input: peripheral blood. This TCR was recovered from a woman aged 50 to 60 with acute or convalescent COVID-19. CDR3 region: CASSRIAGANEKLFF. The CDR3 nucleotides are TGTGCCAGCAGCCGAATTGCAGGGGCTAATGAAAAACTGTTTTTT.